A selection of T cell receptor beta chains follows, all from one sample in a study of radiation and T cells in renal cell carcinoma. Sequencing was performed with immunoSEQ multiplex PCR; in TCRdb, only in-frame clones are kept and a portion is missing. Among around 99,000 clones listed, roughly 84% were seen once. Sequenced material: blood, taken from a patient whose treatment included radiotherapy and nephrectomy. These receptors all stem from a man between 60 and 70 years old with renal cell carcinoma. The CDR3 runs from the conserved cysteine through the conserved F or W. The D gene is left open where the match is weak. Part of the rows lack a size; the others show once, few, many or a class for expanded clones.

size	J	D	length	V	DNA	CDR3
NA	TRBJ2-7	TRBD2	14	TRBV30	TGTGCCTGGGCCAGCGGGAGGAGGGGATACGAGCAGTACTTC	CAWASGRRGYEQYF
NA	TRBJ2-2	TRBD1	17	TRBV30	TGTGCCTGGAGCCTGGACAGGATGGGATACGGCGCCGGGGAGCTGTTTTTT	CAWSLDRMGYGAGELFF
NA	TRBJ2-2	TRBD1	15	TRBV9	TGTGCCAGCAGCGTAGGCGGGACAGGGTATGGGGAGCTGTTTTTT	CASSVGGTGYGELFF
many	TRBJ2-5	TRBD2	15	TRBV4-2	TGTGCCAGCAGCCAGGGTAGCGGGTCCCAAGAGACCCAGTACTTC	CASSQGSGSQETQYF
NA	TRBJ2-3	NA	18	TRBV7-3	TGTGCCAGCAGCTTAACCAAATTCGGAGCGGAGGTCACAGATACGCAGTATTTT	CASSLTKFGAEVTDTQYF
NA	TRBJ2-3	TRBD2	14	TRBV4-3	TGCGCCAGCAGCCCTAATAGCGGGGGAGATACGCAGTATTTT	CASSPNSGGDTQYF
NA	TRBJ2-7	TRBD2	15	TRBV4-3	TGCGCCAGCAGCCAAGATCGCCTAGCGGGCGACGAGCAGTACTTC	CASSQDRLAGDEQYF
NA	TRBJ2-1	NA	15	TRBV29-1	TGCAGCGTCGGGATTCCAAACCCTACAGGGAATGTTCAGTTCTTC	CSVGIPNPTGNVQFF
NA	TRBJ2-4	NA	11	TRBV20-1	TGCAGTGCTAGGGAGCAGGAGGTTCAGTACTTC	CSAREQEVQYF
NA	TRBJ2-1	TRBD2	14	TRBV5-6	TGTGCCAGCAGCGGGACTAGCGGGAACAATGAGCAGTTCTTC	CASSGTSGNNEQFF
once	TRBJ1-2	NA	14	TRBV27	TGTGCCAGCAAACCGCAGACCTCATTTCGGGGCTACACCTTC	CASKPQTSFRGYTF
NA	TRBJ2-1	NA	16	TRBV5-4	TGTGCCAGCAGCGTGAGGGGGCGGGGTTCCTACAATGAGCAGTTCTTC	CASSVRGRGSYNEQFF
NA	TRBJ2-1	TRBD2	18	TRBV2	TGTGCCAGCTTCGGCCTCATTAGAGCGGGAGGGCCCCACAATGAGCAGTTCTTC	CASFGLIRAGGPHNEQFF
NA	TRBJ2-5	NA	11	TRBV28	TGTGCCAGCAGTCAGCCTGAGACCCAGTACTTC	CASSQPETQYF
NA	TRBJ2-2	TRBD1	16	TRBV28	TGTGCCAGCATGAGGTGGAGGACAGGCGGTATCGGGGAGCTGTTTTTT	CASMRWRTGGIGELFF
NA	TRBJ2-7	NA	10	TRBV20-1	TGCAGTGCTGGAACCTACGAGCAGTACTTC	CSAGTYEQYF
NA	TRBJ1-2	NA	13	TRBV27	TGTGCCAGCAGTTTCCAGACAGGAGGGGGCTACACCTTC	CASSFQTGGGYTF
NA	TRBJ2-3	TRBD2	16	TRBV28	TGTGCCAGCAGCTCTAGGACTAGCGGGAGGGGAGATACGCAGTATTTT	CASSSRTSGRGDTQYF
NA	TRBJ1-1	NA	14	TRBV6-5	TGTGCCAGCAGTCACGCCAGGGTGAACACTGAAGCTTTCTTT	CASSHARVNTEAFF
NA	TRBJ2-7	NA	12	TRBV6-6	TGTGCCACCTCGGAACGCTTCTACGAGCAGTACTTC	CATSERFYEQYF
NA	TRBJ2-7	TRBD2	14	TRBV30	TGTGCCTGGAGTCGGGGAGGGAGGTACGACGAGCAGTACTTC	CAWSRGGRYDEQYF
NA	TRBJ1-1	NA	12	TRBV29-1	TGCAGCGCCGGATCGGGGAACACTGAAGCTTTCTTT	CSAGSGNTEAFF
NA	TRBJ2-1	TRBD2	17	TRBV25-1	TGTGCCAGCAGTGAATTTGAGCGGGACCTATTTTACAATGAGCAGTTCTTC	CASSEFERDLFYNEQFF
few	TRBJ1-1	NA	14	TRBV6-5	TGTGCCAGCAGTACTTGGACGGACAACACTGAAGCTTTCTTT	CASSTWTDNTEAFF
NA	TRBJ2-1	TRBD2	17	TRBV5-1	TGCGCCAGCAGCTCCATGAACGGGAGGGATCCCTACAATGAGCAGTTCTTC	CASSSMNGRDPYNEQFF
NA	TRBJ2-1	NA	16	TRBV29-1	TGCAGCGTTGAAGATCATTCCGCAGGAATATTCAATGAGCAGTTCTTC	CSVEDHSAGIFNEQFF
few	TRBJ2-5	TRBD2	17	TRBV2	TGTGCCAGCAGGGTCCAAGCGGGAGGTTACACGGCGGAGACCCAGTACTTC	CASRVQAGGYTAETQYF
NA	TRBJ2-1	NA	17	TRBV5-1	TGCGCCAGCAGCTTGGAATTGCGGGCCCCATCTACCAATGAGCAGTTCTTC	CASSLELRAPSTNEQFF
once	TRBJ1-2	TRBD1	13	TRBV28	TGTGCCAGCAGCCTGGGACAGTCCTATGGCTACACCTTC	CASSLGQSYGYTF
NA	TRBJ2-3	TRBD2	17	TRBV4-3	TGCGCCAGCAGCCAAGCGAGTAGCGGGGATAGCACAGATACGCAGTATTTT	CASSQASSGDSTDTQYF
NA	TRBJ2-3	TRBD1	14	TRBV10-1	TGCGCCAGCAGTGACCCTGGCAGGGGGCCGGCGCAGTATTTT	CASSDPGRGPAQYF
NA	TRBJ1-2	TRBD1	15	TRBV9	TGTGCCAGCAGCGTGCAGGACAGGGTCCAGGTCGGCTACACCTTC	CASSVQDRVQVGYTF
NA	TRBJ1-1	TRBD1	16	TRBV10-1	TGCGCCAGCAGTGAGTCCATTACAGGGGAGGGCACTGAAGCTTTCTTT	CASSESITGEGTEAFF
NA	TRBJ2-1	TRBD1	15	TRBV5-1	TGCGCCACCCGCCGGACAGGGGGCTCCTACAATGAGCAGTTCTTC	CATRRTGGSYNEQFF
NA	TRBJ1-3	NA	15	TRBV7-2	TGTGCCAGCAGCTTAGTACCGGATTCTGGAAACACCATATATTTT	CASSLVPDSGNTIYF
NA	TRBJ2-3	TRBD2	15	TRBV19	TGTGCCAGTAGGATTAGCGGTTCGGGAGGAGATACGCAGTATTTT	CASRISGSGGDTQYF
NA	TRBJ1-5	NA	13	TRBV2	TGTGCTGCGAGTGCCCGGAGCAATCAGCCCCAGCATTTT	CAASARSNQPQHF
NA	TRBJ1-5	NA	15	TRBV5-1	TGCGCCAGCAGCTTGGCCGGCGGGGGCAATCAGCCCCAGCATTTT	CASSLAGGGNQPQHF
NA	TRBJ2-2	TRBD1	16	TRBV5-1	TGCGCCAGCAGCCACACCGGGACAGCCGACACCGGGGAGCTGTTTTTT	CASSHTGTADTGELFF
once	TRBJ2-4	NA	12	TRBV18	TGTGCCAGCTCACCGGGGGAAGACATTCAGTACTTC	CASSPGEDIQYF
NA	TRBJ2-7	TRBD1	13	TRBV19	TGTGCCAGTAGTCCCCGGGACAGGGACGAGCAGTACTTC	CASSPRDRDEQYF
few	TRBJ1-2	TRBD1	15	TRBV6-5	TGTGCCAGCAGTCCCGACAGGGGACCGAACTATGGCTACACCTTC	CASSPDRGPNYGYTF
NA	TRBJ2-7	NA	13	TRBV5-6	TGTGCCAGCAGCTTCCCTAGCCCCTCCGAGCAGTACTTC	CASSFPSPSEQYF
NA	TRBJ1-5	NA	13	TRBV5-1	TGCGCCAGCAGCTTGTCAGGCAATCAGCCCCAGCATTTT	CASSLSGNQPQHF
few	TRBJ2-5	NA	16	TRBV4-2	TGTGCCAGCAGCCAAGGTGCCGGGAGGGGGCACGAGACCCAGTACTTC	CASSQGAGRGHETQYF
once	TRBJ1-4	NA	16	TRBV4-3	TGCGCCAGCAGCCAGGCCGGTGGGCGAACTAATGAAAAACTGTTTTTT	CASSQAGGRTNEKLFF
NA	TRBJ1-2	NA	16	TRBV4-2	TGTGCCAGCAGCCAAGTCGAACAGGGCAGTCTTAGGGGCTACACCTTC	CASSQVEQGSLRGYTF
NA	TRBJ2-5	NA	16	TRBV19	TGTGCCAGTAGTATACAGGGGGGCCCGTACCAAGAGACCCAGTACTTC	CASSIQGGPYQETQYF